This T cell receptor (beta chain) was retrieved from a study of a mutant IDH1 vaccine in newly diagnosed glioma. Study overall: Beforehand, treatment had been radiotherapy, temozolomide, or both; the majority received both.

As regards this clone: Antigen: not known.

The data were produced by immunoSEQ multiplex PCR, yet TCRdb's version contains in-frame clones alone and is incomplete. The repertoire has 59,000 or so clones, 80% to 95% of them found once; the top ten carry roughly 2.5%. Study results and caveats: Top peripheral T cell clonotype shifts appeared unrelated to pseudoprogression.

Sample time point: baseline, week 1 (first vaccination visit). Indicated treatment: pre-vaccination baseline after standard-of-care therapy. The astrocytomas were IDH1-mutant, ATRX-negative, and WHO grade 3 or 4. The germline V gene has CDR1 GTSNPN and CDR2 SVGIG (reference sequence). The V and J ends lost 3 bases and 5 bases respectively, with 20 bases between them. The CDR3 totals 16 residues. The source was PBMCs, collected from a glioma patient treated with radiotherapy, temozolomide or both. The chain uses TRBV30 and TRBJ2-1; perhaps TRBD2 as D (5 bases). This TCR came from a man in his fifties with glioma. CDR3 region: CAWSTPGLSVHNEQFF. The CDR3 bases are TGTGCCTGGAGCACCCCCGGACTCAGCGTCCACAATGAGCAGTTCTTC.